This is a list of T cell receptor beta chains from one sample in a study of cytomegalovirus exposure and HLA in healthy donors. The protocol was immunoSEQ multiplex PCR, while the TCRdb copy is restricted to in-frame clones and leaves out a portion. This table holds roughly 150,000 clones, over 85% found once. Sequenced: PBMCs. Receptors were obtained from a woman in her late teens or twenties in good health and CMV-seropositive. The CDR3 runs from the conserved cysteine through the conserved F or W. The D gene is left open where the match is weak. Only part of the rows carry a size: once, few, many, or a class if the clone is expanded.

TRBJ2-7 . TRBV21-1 . TGTGCCAGCAGCAATGTAGTCCCTAGCGGGGCTAGCTCCTACGAGCAGTACTTC CASSNVVPSGASSYEQYF
TRBJ1-2 . TRBV27 once TGTGCCAGCAGTCCAACACAGGGTTGGAGGTATGGCTACACCTTC CASSPTQGWRYGYTF
TRBJ2-1 . TRBV18 once TGTGCCAGCTCCCCCCAGGGGGAGGTAACCTACAATGAGCAGTTCTTC CASSPQGEVTYNEQFF
TRBJ2-3 TRBD1 TRBV14 . TGTGCCAGCAGCCAGACACAGGGGGATACGCAGTATTTT CASSQTQGDTQYF
TRBJ1-2 TRBD1 TRBV28 . TGTGCCAGCTCAAAGACAGGGGGTTCAGAAGGCTACACCTTC CASSKTGGSEGYTF
TRBJ1-2 . TRBV2 . TGTGCCAGCGGACAGCTCAACTATGGCTACACCTTC CASGQLNYGYTF
TRBJ1-3 . TRBV11-3 . TGTGCCAGCAGAGGAGTTCACTCTGGAAACACCATATATTTT CASRGVHSGNTIYF
TRBJ2-7 . TRBV10-3 . TGTGCCATCAGTGAGACCTCACCCGGCGAGCAGTACTTC CAISETSPGEQYF
TRBJ2-7 TRBD2 TRBV4-2 . TGTGCCAGCAGCCAAGAAACGCTAGCGGGACTGGACGAGCAGTACTTC CASSQETLAGLDEQYF
TRBJ1-1 . TRBV18 once TGTGCCAGCTCACCACCGAGGGCAGAAGGTAATTATAACACTGAAGCTTTCTTT CASSPPRAEGNYNTEAFF
TRBJ2-7 . TRBV10-3 . TGTGCCATCAGTCTTTCAGGAGGATACGAGCAGTACTTC CAISLSGGYEQYF
TRBJ2-1 . TRBV7-3 . TGTGCCAGCAGCCCACCGGGAGTACGGAGTGAGCAGTTCTTC CASSPPGVRSEQFF
TRBJ2-1 . TRBV2 . TGTGCCAGCAGTGAAGGGGAGCGGGACAATGAGCAGTTCTTC CASSEGERDNEQFF
TRBJ1-2 TRBD1 TRBV5-1 . TGCGCCAGCAGCTTGGAGGGGGCCCGGGACTATGGCTACACCTTC CASSLEGARDYGYTF
TRBJ2-1 TRBD2 TRBV4-1 . TGCGCCAGCAGCCAAGTCTTCGGCGGGAGGGGGATTGGTGAGCAGTTCTTC CASSQVFGGRGIGEQFF
TRBJ1-3 TRBD1 TRBV7-2 . TGTGCCAGCAGCCCAGACAGGGTACTAGACGGAAACACCATATATTTT CASSPDRVLDGNTIYF
TRBJ2-2 TRBD1 TRBV5-1 . TGCGCCAGCAGCCCGACAGGGGGCCCCGGGGAGCTGTTTTTT CASSPTGGPGELFF
TRBJ2-1 TRBD2 TRBV6-5 . TGTGCCAGCAGTTACTCGACTAGCGGGATGGATGAGCAGTTCTTC CASSYSTSGMDEQFF
TRBJ2-1 . TRBV7-3 . TGTGCCAGCAGCTTAACTGTAGCAAATGAGCAGTTCTTC CASSLTVANEQFF
TRBJ2-1 TRBD2 TRBV6-1 few TGTGCCAGCAGTGGCTCTAGCGGGAGTAGTGAGCAGTTCTTC CASSGSSGSSEQFF
TRBJ1-1 . TRBV7-7 . TGTGCTAGCAGCCTCTCCATGAGTACTGAAGCTTTCTTT CASSLSMSTEAFF
TRBJ2-1 TRBD1 TRBV5-1 . TGCGCCAGCAGCTACGGGACAGGGGGACCTGAGCAGTTCTTC CASSYGTGGPEQFF
TRBJ2-7 . TRBV2 once TGTGCCAGCAGTGACCGTCGAACTTCCTACGAGCAGTACTTC CASSDRRTSYEQYF
TRBJ2-7 . TRBV10-2 . TGCGCCAGCAGTGAAGGGGGCTCCTACGAGCAGTACTTC CASSEGGSYEQYF
TRBJ1-1 . TRBV6-6 . TGTGCCAGCAGCTCCCCCCGGACTGAAGCTTTCTTT CASSSPRTEAFF
TRBJ1-5 . TRBV28 . TGTGCCAGCAGTTTGAGGTGGAGATCTCAGCCCCAGCATTTT CASSLRWRSQPQHF
TRBJ2-1 TRBD1 TRBV25-1 . TGTGCCAGCAGTGAAAGGGGGTGGGGACAGGGGTTCGATGAGCAGTTCTTC CASSERGWGQGFDEQFF
TRBJ2-1 TRBD2 TRBV6-1 . TGTGCCAGCAGGGCTCTAGCGGGAGGAGGGGGGTTCTTC CASRALAGGGGFF
TRBJ2-1 TRBD2 TRBV6-5 . TGTGCCAGCGGCTTTTCTAGCGGGAGTTACAATGAGCAGTTCTTC CASGFSSGSYNEQFF
TRBJ2-7 TRBD1 TRBV4-1 . TGCGCCAGCAGCCAAACGAGGACAGGGGGCGACGAGCAGTACTTC CASSQTRTGGDEQYF
TRBJ2-1 TRBD2 TRBV9 . TGTGCCAGCAGCCCTTCTAGCGGATTGGAGCAGTTCTTC CASSPSSGLEQFF